The 13 T cell receptor beta chains listed next were all sequenced from one sample in a study of blood T cell repertoires in COVID-19 (TCRdb year 2020). Libraries were made using the immunoSEQ multiplex PCR assay. What TCRdb holds here is the immuneACCESS table cut down to in-frame rearrangements. Part of the clones is not present; checked against another copy, under half of the missing clones reflect an unresolved V gene, and the others are unexplained. The sample table records around 70,000 clones; approximately 90% of these occur just once. The top ten hold 5.5% to 6% of the sample. Sample: peripheral blood. These receptors came from a human donor in a cohort sampled during active COVID-19.

The chain uses TRBV6-2 or TRBV6-3 and TRBJ2-7; D ambiguous. Trimming shortened V by 3 bases and J by 2 bases, and 11 bases separated the two germline ends. CDR3 size: 14 residues. Germline V gene data show CDR1 as MNHEY and CDR2 as SVGEGT. The CDR3 protein is CASSYWVGAYEQYF. CDR3 nucleotide sequence: TGTGCCAGCAGTTATTGGGTAGGAGCCTACGAGCAGTACTTC.

Only a few counts were recorded for this clone. The V and J genes are TRBV3-1 (or the pseudogene TRBV3-2) and TRBJ2-3, with TRBD1 matching over 8 bases. Unmatched junction bases numbered 12, after V lost 6 bases and J lost 7 bases. The germline V gene encodes CDR1 LGHDT and CDR2 YNNKEL (reference sequence). This CDR3 has 15 amino acids. CDR3 loop: CASSTLTGAMHTQYF. CDR3 DNA sequence: TGTGCCAGCAGTACGCTGACAGGGGCCATGCATACGCAGTATTTT.

This clone was seen just once. J is TRBJ2-5 and V is TRBV7-2; D is undetermined. From germline, CDR1 is SGHTA and CDR2 FQGNSA. The CDR3 spans 14 residues. Deletions cut 1 base from V and 2 bases from J, with 8 bases between. DNA for the CDR3: TGTGCCAGCAGCTTAGGGGCAGCTCAAGAGACCCAGTACTTC. Its protein product is CASSLGAAQETQYF.

The chain links TRBV4-2 to TRBJ2-5, with TRBD2 identical over 9 bases. Germline values: CDR1 LGHNA, CDR2 YNFKEQ. The CDR3 is 16 residues long. V dropped 0 bases and J dropped 4; count of bases not matched to a gene: 6. This chain's CDR3 is CASSQDAGGPAETQYF. The CDR3 DNA follows: TGTGCCAGCAGCCAAGATGCGGGGGGGCCTGCAGAGACCCAGTACTTC.

The chain carries TRBV18 and TRBJ1-4; D perhaps matches TRBD1 (5 bases). CDR3 length: 15 amino acids. V was shortened by 0 bases and J by 6 bases, with 11 bases between the two germline ends. CDR1 is KGHSH, CDR2 LQKENI, per germline. CDR3 loop: CASSPPGREDEKLFF. The CDR3 nucleotides read TGTGCCAGCTCACCACCTGGCAGGGAAGATGAAAAACTGTTTTTT.

This clone was observed a few times. The chain carries TRBV7-2 and TRBJ2-2, with 13 bases identical to TRBD2. J gave up 7 bases and V 3 bases, and 5 bases lay outside the gene matches. The germline V gene encodes CDR1 SGHTA and CDR2 FQGNSA. This CDR3 is built from 16 residues. Here the CDR3 reads CASSLGLAGKDGELFF. The CDR3 bases are TGTGCCAGCAGCTTGGGACTAGCGGGGAAGGACGGGGAGCTGTTTTTT.

With regard to this clone: The junction departs from the called germline gene at one end, perhaps through a read error. V is TRBV7-7 and J is TRBJ2-2; 7 nucleotides line up with TRBD1. In germline, CDR1 is SSHAT, CDR2 FNYEAQ (reference sequence). The CDR3 contains 16 residues. The CDR3 sequence: CASSPQQGWMTGELFF. CDR3 nucleotide sequence: TGTGCTAGCAGCCCCCAACAGGGGTGGATGACCGGGGAGCTGTTTTTT. Combining the CDR3 with reference TRBV7-7 and TRBJ2-2 gives the whole variable domain GAGVSQSPRYKVTKRGQDVTLRCDPISSHATLYWYQQALGQGPEFLTYFNYEAQPDKSGLPSDRFSAERPEGSISTLTIQRTEQRDSAMYRCASSPQQGWMTGELFFGEGSRLTVL.

This chain connects TRBV11-2 to TRBJ1-6; TRBD1 matches at 7 bases. After removal of 6 bases from V and 0 bases from J, the junction contained 8 bases not matched to a gene. This CDR3 comprises 17 residues. Germline CDR1 SGHAT, CDR2 FQNNGV. The CDR3, as DNA: TGTGCCAGCAGTTTGGGACAGTGGGGCTCCTATAATTCACCCCTCCACTTT. Translated: CASSLGQWGSYNSPLHF. Filled out from reference TRBV11-2 and TRBJ1-6, the complete variable domain reads EAGVAQSPRYKIIEKRQSVAFWCNPISGHATLYWYQQILGQGPKLLIQFQNNGVVDDSQLPKDRFSAERLKGVDSTLKIQPAKLEDSAVYLCASSLGQWGSYNSPLHFGNGTRLTVT.

The rearrangement joins TRBV13 to TRBJ1-5; D unclear. Germline V gene data show CDR1 as PRHDT and CDR2 as FYEKMQ (reference sequence). Trimming took 1 base from V and 5 from J, leaving 6 bases between them. This CDR3 region has 13 residues. The CDR3, as DNA: TGTGCCAGCAGCTTAGCCCCCGATCAGCCCCAGCATTTT. Translating gives CASSLAPDQPQHF.

V usage is TRBV6-4 and J usage is TRBJ2-7; TRBD2 aligns across 10 bases. This CDR3 is 14 amino acids long. V shed 4 bases, J shed 7 bases, and the junction held 7 bases outside the gene matches. The germline V gene encodes CDR1 MRHNA and CDR2 SNTAGT. The CDR3 bases are TGTGCCAGCAGTGTGGTAGCGGGGGGTGGAGAGCAGTACTTC. It yields the protein CASSVVAGGGEQYF.

The chain is built from TRBV7-2 and TRBJ1-1, with D unclear. CDR1 and CDR2 (germline): SGHTA, FQGNSA. V was cut by 6 bases and J by 0 bases, with 14 bases left in between. This CDR3 has 15 amino acids. This chain's CDR3 is CASRRSGALNTEAFF. CDR3 coding DNA: TGTGCCAGCAGACGTAGTGGAGCCCTGAACACTGAAGCTTTCTTT.

There are a few counts of this clone. This chain connects TRBV6-5 to TRBJ2-1; the D is unclear. Germline loops: CDR1 MNHEY, CDR2 SVGAGI. Trimming took 6 bases from V and 6 from J, leaving 9 bases between them. CDR3 length: 12 amino acids. The DNA of the CDR3 is TGTGCCAGCAGCCGTCGGTCCAATGAGCAGTTCTTC. Its protein is CASSRRSNEQFF.

This clone appeared a single time. The chain uses TRBV5-1 and TRBJ2-3; a possible D gene is TRBD1 (5 bases). Germline CDR1 and CDR2: SGHRS and YFSETQ. V gave up 1 base and J gave up 1 base, with 7 bases separating them. CDR3 length: 14 amino acids. This CDR3 is CASSLWGGTDTQYF. The CDR3 DNA reads as TGCGCCAGCAGCTTGTGGGGCGGCACAGATACGCAGTATTTT.